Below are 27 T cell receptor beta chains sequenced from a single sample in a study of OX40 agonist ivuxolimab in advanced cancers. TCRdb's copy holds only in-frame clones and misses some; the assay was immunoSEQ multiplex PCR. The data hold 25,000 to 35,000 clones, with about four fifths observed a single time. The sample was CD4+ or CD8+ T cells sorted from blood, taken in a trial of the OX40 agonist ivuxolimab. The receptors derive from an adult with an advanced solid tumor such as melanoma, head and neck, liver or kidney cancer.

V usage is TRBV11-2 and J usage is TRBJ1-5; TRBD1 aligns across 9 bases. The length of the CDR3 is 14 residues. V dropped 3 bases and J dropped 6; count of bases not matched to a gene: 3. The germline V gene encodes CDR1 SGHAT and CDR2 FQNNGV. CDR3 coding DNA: TGTGCCAGCAGCTTCGGACAGGGGACTCAGCCCCAGCATTTT. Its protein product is CASSFGQGTQPQHF. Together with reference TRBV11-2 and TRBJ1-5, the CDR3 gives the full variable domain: EAGVAQSPRYKIIEKRQSVAFWCNPISGHATLYWYQQILGQGPKLLIQFQNNGVVDDSQLPKDRFSAERLKGVDSTLKIQPAKLEDSAVYLCASSFGQGTQPQHFGDGTRLSIL.

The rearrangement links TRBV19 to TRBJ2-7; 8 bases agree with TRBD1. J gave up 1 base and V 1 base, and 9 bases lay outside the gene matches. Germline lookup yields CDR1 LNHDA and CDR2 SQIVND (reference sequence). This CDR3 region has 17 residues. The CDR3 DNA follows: TGTGCCAGTAGTATAGGCAGGGGGCAAGCATATTCCTACGAGCAGTACTTC. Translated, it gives CASSIGRGQAYSYEQYF.

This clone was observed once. CDR3: CATALGRASTYEQYF. CDR3 DNA: TGTGCCACCGCCCTTGGCAGGGCAAGCACCTACGAGCAGTACTTC. The gene calls are TRBV15 and TRBJ2-5; perhaps TRBD1 as D (5 bases). The better agreement between TRBJ2-7 and the DNA end casts doubt on the J call. The length of the CDR3 is 15 residues. Germline assignment: CDR1 LNHNV and CDR2 YYDKDF (reference sequence).

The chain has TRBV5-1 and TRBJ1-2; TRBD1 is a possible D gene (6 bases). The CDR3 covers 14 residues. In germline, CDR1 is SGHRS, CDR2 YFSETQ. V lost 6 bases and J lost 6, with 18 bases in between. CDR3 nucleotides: TGCGCCAGCACTCTATATCAGGGGAACGATGGCTACACCTTC. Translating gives CASTLYQGNDGYTF.

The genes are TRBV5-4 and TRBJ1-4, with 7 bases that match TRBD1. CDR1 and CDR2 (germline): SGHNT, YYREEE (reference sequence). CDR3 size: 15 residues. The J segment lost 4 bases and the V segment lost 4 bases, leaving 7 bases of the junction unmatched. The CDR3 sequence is CASSVTGNFNEKLFF. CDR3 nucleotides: TGTGCCAGCAGCGTGACAGGGAACTTTAATGAAAAACTGTTTTTT.

CDR3 protein: CASSLEELNTEAFF. DNA for the CDR3: TGTGCCAGCAGCTTAGAAGAGTTGAACACTGAAGCTTTCTTT. The chain is built from TRBV7-8 and TRBJ1-1, with unresolved D. The CDR3 consists of 14 residues. The germline V and J ends were trimmed by 1 base and 0 bases, with 6 bases remaining between them. The germline V gene has CDR1 SGHVS and CDR2 FQNEAQ.

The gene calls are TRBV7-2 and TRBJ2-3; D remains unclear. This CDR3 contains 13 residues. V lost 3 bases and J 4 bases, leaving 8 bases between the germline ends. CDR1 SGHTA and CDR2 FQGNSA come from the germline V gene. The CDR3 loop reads CASSFGPADTQYF. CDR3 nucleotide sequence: TGTGCCAGCAGCTTCGGCCCAGCAGATACGCAGTATTTT. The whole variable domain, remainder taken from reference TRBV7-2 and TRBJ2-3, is GAGVSQSPSNKVTEKGKDVELRCDPISGHTALYWYRQSLGQGLEFLIYFQGNSAPDKSGLPSDRFSAERTGGSVSTLTIQRTQQEDSAVYLCASSFGPADTQYFGPGTRLTVL.

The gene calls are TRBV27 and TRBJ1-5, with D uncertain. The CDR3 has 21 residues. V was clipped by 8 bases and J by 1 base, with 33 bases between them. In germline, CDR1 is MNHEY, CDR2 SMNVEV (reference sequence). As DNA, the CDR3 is TGTGCCAGCCCGTGGCCCAATATTACCACTGACCCGGTTTTGAGCAATCAGCCCCAGCATTTT. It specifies CASPWPNITTDPVLSNQPQHF.

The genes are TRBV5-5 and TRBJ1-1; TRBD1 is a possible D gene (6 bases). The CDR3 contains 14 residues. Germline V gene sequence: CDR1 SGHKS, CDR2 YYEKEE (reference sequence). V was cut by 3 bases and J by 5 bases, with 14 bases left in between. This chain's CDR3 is CASSSGAGQTEAFF. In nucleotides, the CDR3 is TGTGCCAGCAGCTCAGGGGCAGGGCAGACTGAAGCTTTCTTT.

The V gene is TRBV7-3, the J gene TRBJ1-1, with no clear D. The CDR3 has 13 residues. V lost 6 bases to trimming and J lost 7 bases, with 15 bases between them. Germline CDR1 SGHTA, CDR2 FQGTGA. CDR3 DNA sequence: TGTGCCAGCAGATTAGGGCTAGGTAGTGAAGCTTTCTTT. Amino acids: CASRLGLGSEAFF.

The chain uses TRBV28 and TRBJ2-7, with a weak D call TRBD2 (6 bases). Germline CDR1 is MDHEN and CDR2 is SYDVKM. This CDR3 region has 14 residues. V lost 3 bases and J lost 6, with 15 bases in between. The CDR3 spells CASSLTPRDSEQYF. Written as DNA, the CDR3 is TGTGCCAGCAGTTTGACACCACGGGACTCCGAGCAGTACTTC. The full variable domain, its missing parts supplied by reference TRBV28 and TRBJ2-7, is DVKVTQSSRYLVKRTGEKVFLECVQDMDHENMFWYRQDPGLGLRLIYFSYDVKMKEKGDIPEGYSVSREKKERFSLILESASTNQTSMYLCASSLTPRDSEQYFGPGTRLTVT.

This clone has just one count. CDR3 DNA: TGTGCCAGCAGTTTACCGGACAGGGTAGATTCACCCCTCCACTTT. Protein sequence: CASSLPDRVDSPLHF. The chain has TRBV28 and TRBJ1-6; 8 bases fit TRBD1. This CDR3 comprises 15 residues. V lost 2 bases, J lost 8 bases, and 5 bases stayed unmatched. Germline V lookup: CDR1 MDHEN, CDR2 SYDVKM.

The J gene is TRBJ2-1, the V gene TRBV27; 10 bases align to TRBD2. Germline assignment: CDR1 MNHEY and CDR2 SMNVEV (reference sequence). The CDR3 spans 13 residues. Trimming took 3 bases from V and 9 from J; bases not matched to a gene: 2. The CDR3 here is CASSFASGSEQFF. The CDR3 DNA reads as TGTGCCAGCAGTTTTGCTAGCGGGAGTGAGCAGTTCTTC.

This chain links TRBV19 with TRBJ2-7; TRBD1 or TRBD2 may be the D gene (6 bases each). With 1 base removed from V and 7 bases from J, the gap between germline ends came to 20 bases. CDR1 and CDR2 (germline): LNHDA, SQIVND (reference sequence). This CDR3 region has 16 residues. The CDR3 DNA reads TGTGCCAGTAGTATAGTTGGGGGGCCAGGGGTGCGAGAGCAGTACTTC. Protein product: CASSIVGGPGVREQYF.

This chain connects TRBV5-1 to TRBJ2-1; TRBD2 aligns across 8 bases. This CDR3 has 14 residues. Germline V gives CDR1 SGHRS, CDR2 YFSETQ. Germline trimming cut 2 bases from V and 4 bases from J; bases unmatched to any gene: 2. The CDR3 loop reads CASSFTSGYNEQFF. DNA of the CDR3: TGCGCCAGCAGCTTTACTAGCGGTTACAATGAGCAGTTCTTC.

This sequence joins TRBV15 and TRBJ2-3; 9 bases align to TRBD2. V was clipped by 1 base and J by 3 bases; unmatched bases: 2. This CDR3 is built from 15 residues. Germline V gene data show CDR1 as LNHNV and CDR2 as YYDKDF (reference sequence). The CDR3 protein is CATSRGTSETDTQYF. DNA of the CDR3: TGTGCCACCAGCAGAGGGACTAGCGAGACAGATACGCAGTATTTT.

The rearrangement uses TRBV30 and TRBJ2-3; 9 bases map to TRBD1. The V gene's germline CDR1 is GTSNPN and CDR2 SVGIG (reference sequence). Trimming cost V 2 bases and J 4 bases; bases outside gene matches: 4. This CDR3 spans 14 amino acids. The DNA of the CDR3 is TGTGCCTGGAGTCCGGGACAGGGAGCAGATACGCAGTATTTT. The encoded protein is CAWSPGQGADTQYF. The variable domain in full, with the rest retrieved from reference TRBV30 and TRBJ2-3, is SQTIHQWPATLVQPVGSPLSLECTVEGTSNPNLYWYRQAAGRGLQLLFYSVGIGQISSEVPQNLSASRPQDRQFILSSKKLLLSDSGFYLCAWSPGQGADTQYFGPGTRLTVL.

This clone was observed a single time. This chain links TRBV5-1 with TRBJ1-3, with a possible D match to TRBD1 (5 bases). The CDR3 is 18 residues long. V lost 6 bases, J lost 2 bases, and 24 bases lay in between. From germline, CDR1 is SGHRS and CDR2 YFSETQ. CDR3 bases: TGCGCCAGCAAGGGGTTCGGGGACGACCCCAATGCTGGAAACACCATATATTTT. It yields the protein CASKGFGDDPNAGNTIYF.

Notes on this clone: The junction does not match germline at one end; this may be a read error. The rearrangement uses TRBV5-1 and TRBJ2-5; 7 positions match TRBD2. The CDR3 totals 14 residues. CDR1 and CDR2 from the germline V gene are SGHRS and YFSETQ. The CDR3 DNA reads TGCGCCAGCACCTTGGGGGGGTACCAAGAGACCCAGTACTTC. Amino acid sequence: CASTLGGYQETQYF.

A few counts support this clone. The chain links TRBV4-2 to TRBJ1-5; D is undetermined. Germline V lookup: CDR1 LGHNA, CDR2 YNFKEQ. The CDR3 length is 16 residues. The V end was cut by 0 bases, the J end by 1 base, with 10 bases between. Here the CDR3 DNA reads TGTGCCAGCAGCCAAGATCGGATGGCAAGCAATCAGCCCCAGCATTTT. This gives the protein CASSQDRMASNQPQHF.

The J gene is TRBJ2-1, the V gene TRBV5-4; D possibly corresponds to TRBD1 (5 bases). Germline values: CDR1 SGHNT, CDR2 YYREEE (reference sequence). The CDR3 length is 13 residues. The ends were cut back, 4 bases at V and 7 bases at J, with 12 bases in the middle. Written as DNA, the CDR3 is TGTGCCAGCAGCCCTTACAACAGGAATGAGCAGTTCTTC. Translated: CASSPYNRNEQFF.

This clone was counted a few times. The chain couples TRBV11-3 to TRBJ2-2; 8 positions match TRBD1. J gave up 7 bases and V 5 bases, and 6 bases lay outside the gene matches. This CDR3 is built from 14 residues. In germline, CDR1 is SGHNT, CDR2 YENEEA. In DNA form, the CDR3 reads TGTGCCAGCAGCCCCAGGGGGCTTAACGGGGAGCTGTTTTTT. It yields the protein CASSPRGLNGELFF.

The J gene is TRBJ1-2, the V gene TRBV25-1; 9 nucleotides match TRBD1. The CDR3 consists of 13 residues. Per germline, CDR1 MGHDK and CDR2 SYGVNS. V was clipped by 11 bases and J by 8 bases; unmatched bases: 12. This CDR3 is CAARDRVLGGYTF. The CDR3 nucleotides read TGTGCCGCGAGGGACAGGGTTTTAGGGGGCTACACCTTC.

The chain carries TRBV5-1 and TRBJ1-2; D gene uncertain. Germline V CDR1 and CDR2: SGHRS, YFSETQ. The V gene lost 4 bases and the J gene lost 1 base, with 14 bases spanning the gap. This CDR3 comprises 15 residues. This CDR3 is CASSTRTESNYGYTF. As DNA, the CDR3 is TGCGCCAGCAGCACCAGGACGGAGAGTAACTATGGCTACACCTTC.

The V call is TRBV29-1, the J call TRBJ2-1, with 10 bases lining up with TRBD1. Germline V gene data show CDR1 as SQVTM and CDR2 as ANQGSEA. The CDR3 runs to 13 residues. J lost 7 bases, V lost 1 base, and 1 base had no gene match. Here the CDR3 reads CSVEGQGANEQFF. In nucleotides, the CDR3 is TGCAGCGTTGAAGGACAGGGGGCAAATGAGCAGTTCTTC.

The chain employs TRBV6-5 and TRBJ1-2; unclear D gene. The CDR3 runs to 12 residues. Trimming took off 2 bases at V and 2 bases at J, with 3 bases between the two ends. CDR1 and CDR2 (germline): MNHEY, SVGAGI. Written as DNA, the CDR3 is TGTGCCAGCAGTTACGACAACTATGGCTACACCTTC. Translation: CASSYDNYGYTF.

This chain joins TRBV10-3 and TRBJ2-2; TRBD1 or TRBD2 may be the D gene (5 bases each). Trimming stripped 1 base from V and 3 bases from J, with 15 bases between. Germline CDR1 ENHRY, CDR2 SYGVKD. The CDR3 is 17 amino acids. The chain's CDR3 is CAISEFSGQGHTGELFF. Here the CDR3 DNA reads TGTGCCATCAGTGAGTTTTCGGGGCAGGGTCACACCGGGGAGCTGTTTTTT.